Sequencing of this T cell receptor beta chain was carried out in a study of beta chain features in type 1 diabetes. General study findings and limits: Moderate yet significant TCRB CDR3 shortening was seen in Type 1 diabetes patients in all four CD4+ subsets.

This clone was picked up a small number of times. Antigen: not known. The germline CDR1 and CDR2 sequences are MNHEY and SMNVEV (reference sequence). The V gene end was trimmed by 4 bases and the J gene end by 7 bases; junction bases not matched to a gene: 7. This CDR3 spans 15 amino acids. Since all of the isolated RNA was reverse transcribed, expressed TCRB transcripts were what got sequenced. Assay used: immunoSEQ multiplex PCR; TCRdb lists only in-frame clones, some missing. The sample yields 600,000 to 750,000 clones, 9.5% to 15% seen once. The sequenced sample was naive CD4+ T cells from blood. This TCR was recovered from a man aged 25-45 years with type 1 diabetes. This chain links TRBV27 with TRBJ1-4, with 9 bases identical to TRBD1. The CDR3: CASSSGTGNGEKLFF. The CDR3 DNA reads as TGTGCCAGCAGTTCGGGGACAGGGAACGGTGAAAAACTGTTTTTT.